The present entry profiles one T cell receptor (beta chain) with its context. Libraries were prepared by immunoSEQ multiplex PCR; TCRdb keeps only in-frame clonotypes and omits some of them. In the table there are roughly 230,000 clones, 80% to 90% of which are singletons. This CDR3 is built from 14 residues. Germline trimming cut 6 bases from V and 4 bases from J; bases unmatched to any gene: 5. CDR1 and CDR2 (germline): SNHLY, FYNNEI. The sample originates from a study of blood T cell repertoires in COVID-19. The sample consisted of peripheral blood. The chain has TRBV2 and TRBJ2-7; TRBD2 agrees at 11 bases. The receptor's source is a woman in her forties who had recovered from COVID-19. The CDR3 here is CASRDTSGGYEQYF. The CDR3 DNA reads as TGTGCCAGCAGGGACACTAGCGGGGGTTACGAGCAGTACTTC.